These T cell receptor beta chains were read from a single sample in a study of T cell responses to AZD1222 COVID-19 vaccine. Some clones are missing from TCRdb's copy, which holds only in-frame ones; the method was immunoSEQ multiplex PCR. Here the sample spans 140,000 to 150,000 clones, approximately 90% being singletons. Sequenced material: peripheral blood, taken on day 0 of AZD1222 vaccination. These receptors were collected from an adult in good health. Both conserved end residues are part of each CDR3. D genes are given only for firm matches. Some rows have no size entry. The others give once, few or many, or a class for an expanded clone.

j_gene,v_gene,abundance,d_gene,CDR3aa,CDR3nt
TRBJ2-3,TRBV7-3,.,TRBD2,CASSLWPPSLAASTDTQYF,TGTGCCAGCAGCTTATGGCCCCCCTCTCTAGCGGCTAGCACAGATACGCAGTATTTT
TRBJ2-7,TRBV11-2,.,.,CASSSNLATVEQYF,TGTGCCAGCAGCAGTAATCTAGCGACGGTCGAGCAGTACTTC
TRBJ1-2,TRBV3-1/TRBV3-2,.,TRBD1,CASSGQGVHGYTF,TGTGCCAGCAGCGGACAGGGGGTCCATGGCTACACCTTC
TRBJ2-4,TRBV6-1,once,.,CASSDGVYLAKNIQYF,TGTGCCAGCAGTGATGGCGTCTACCTAGCCAAAAACATTCAGTACTTC
TRBJ2-3,TRBV4-2,few,TRBD2,CASSQGEREADTQYF,TGTGCCAGCAGCCAAGGGGAGCGGGAGGCAGATACGCAGTATTTT
TRBJ1-5,TRBV15,.,.,CATSKHGDPHQPQHF,TGTGCCACCAGCAAGCATGGTGACCCGCATCAGCCCCAGCATTTT
TRBJ2-7,TRBV6-5,.,TRBD2,CASIREQGWPSGGTF,TGTGCCAGCATCAGGGAACAGGGGTGGCCTAGCGGGGGCACCTTC
TRBJ2-7,TRBV5-5,once,.,CASSLDRGQNLEQYF,TGTGCCAGCAGCTTGGATAGAGGACAGAATCTCGAGCAGTACTTC
TRBJ1-3,TRBV5-1,.,.,CASSLAPGYSGNTIYF,TGCGCCAGCAGCTTGGCCCCCGGGTACTCTGGAAACACCATATATTTT
TRBJ2-1,TRBV3-1/TRBV3-2,.,TRBD2,CASSQVAGVSNEQFF,TGTGCCAGCAGCCAAGTAGCGGGAGTGAGCAATGAGCAGTTCTTC
TRBJ2-5,TRBV11-2,few,.,CASNSLGETQYF,TGTGCCAGCAATTCCCTGGGGGAGACCCAGTACTTC
TRBJ1-1,TRBV18,.,TRBD1,CASSLDRAEAFF,TGTGCCAGCTCCCTGGACAGGGCTGAAGCTTTCTTT
TRBJ2-3,TRBV5-1,.,.,CASSLWGAKEPQYF,TGCGCCAGCAGCTTATGGGGGGCAAAGGAACCGCAGTATTTT
TRBJ2-7,TRBV4-2,.,.,CASSQFGGPYEQYF,TGTGCCAGCAGCCAATTTGGGGGACCCTACGAGCAGTACTTC
TRBJ2-1,TRBV27,.,.,CASSRDVMNEQFF,TGTGCCAGCAGTAGGGATGTGATGAATGAGCAGTTCTTC
TRBJ2-5,TRBV19,.,.,CASSAYPGPQETQYF,TGTGCCAGTAGTGCCTACCCGGGACCCCAAGAGACCCAGTACTTC
TRBJ1-1,TRBV15,once,TRBD1,CATSRDWDSSSEAFF,TGTGCCACCAGCAGAGACTGGGACAGCTCCAGTGAAGCTTTCTTT
TRBJ2-3,TRBV11-1,.,.,CASNHRASGADTQYF,TGTGCCAGCAACCACAGGGCATCAGGGGCAGATACGCAGTATTTT
TRBJ2-3,TRBV3-1/TRBV3-2,.,TRBD1,CASSHPGGRNQYF,TGTGCCAGCAGCCACCCAGGGGGAAGGAATCAGTATTTT
TRBJ2-1,TRBV29-1,once,TRBD1,CSASGTGYGNEQFF,TGCAGCGCCTCCGGGACAGGGTATGGAAATGAGCAGTTCTTC
TRBJ1-3,TRBV3-1/TRBV3-2,.,.,CASSQKGGTIYF,TGTGCCAGCAGCCAAAAGGGGGGAACCATATATTTT
TRBJ1-5,TRBV19,.,TRBD1,CASSSPGQGGFSNQPQHF,TGTGCCAGTAGTAGTCCGGGACAGGGTGGGTTCAGCAATCAGCCCCAGCATTTT
TRBJ1-1,TRBV5-5,.,.,CASSLLQGGVFEAFF,TGTGCCAGCAGCTTATTACAGGGAGGGGTTTTTGAAGCTTTCTTT
TRBJ1-2,TRBV27,.,.,CASSLVGAWNYGYTF,TGTGCCAGCAGTTTAGTCGGGGCATGGAACTATGGCTACACCTTC
TRBJ1-4,TRBV6-6,.,.,CASSYSRLGDEKLFF,TGTGCCAGCAGTTACTCAAGACTAGGCGATGAAAAACTGTTTTTT
TRBJ1-5,TRBV30,.,.,CAWSMTRTPRPQHF,TGTGCCTGGAGTATGACCAGGACCCCCAGGCCCCAGCATTTT
TRBJ1-6,TRBV28,.,.,CASSFVAVIQSGEAPLHF,TGTGCCAGCAGTTTTGTTGCCGTTATACAGTCCGGTGAGGCACCCCTCCACTTT
TRBJ2-3,TRBV18,.,.,CASSPNSGGTDTQYF,TGTGCCAGCTCACCCAATAGCGGAGGCACAGATACGCAGTATTTT